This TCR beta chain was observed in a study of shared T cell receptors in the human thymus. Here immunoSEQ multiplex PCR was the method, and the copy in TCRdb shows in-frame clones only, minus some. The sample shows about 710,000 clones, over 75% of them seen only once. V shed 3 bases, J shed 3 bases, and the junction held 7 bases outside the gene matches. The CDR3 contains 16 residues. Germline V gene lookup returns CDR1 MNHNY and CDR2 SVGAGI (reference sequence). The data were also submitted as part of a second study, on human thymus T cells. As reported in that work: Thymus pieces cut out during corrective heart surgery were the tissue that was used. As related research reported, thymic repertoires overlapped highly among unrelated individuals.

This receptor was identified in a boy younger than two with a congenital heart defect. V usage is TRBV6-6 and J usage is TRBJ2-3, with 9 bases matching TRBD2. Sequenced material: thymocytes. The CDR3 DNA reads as TGTGCCAGCAGTTATCGCGGGGGGGCCAGGACAGATACGCAGTATTTT. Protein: CASSYRGGARTDTQYF.